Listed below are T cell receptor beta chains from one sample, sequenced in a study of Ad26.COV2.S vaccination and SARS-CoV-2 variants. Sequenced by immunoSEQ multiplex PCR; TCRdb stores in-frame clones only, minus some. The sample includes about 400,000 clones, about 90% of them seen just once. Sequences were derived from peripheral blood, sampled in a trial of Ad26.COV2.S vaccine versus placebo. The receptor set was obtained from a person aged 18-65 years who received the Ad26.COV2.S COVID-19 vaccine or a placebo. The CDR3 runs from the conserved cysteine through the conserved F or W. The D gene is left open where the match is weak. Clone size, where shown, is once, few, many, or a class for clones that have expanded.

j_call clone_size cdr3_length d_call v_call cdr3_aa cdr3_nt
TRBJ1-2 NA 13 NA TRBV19 CASSIGGAHGYTF TGTGCCAGTAGTATTGGAGGGGCTCATGGCTACACCTTC
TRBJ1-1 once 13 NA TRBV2 CASSDPNMNAAFF TGTGCCAGCAGTGACCCGAACATGAACGCAGCTTTCTTT
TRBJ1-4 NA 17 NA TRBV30 CAWSVRLTGGAREKLFF TGTGCCTGGAGTGTACGGCTCACGGGTGGGGCCAGAGAAAAACTGTTTTTT
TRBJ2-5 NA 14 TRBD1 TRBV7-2 CASSSSGQKETQYF TGTGCCAGCAGCTCTTCGGGACAGAAAGAGACCCAGTACTTC
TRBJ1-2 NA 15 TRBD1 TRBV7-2 CASSLAAGGPFGYTF TGTGCCAGCAGCTTAGCGGCAGGGGGCCCCTTTGGCTACACCTTC
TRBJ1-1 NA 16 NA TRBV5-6 CASSPDVSGLNTEAFF TGTGCCAGCAGCCCGGACGTCTCAGGCCTTAACACTGAAGCTTTCTTT
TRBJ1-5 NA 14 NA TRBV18 CASSPPNGDLPQHF TGTGCCAGCTCACCACCAAACGGGGATTTACCCCAGCATTTT
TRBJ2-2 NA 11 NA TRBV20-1 CSAGVAGELFF TGCAGTGCAGGGGTCGCCGGGGAGCTGTTTTTT
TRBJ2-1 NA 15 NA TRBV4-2 CASSLGVATYNEQFF TGTGCCAGCAGCCTCGGCGTGGCAACCTACAATGAGCAGTTCTTC
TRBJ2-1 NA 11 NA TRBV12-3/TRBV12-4 CASSIIDEQFF TGTGCCAGCAGTATAATAGATGAGCAGTTCTTC
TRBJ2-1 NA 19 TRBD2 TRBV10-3 CAISEWASGGLTRGNEQFF TGTGCCATCAGTGAGTGGGCTAGCGGGGGGCTAACCCGGGGCAATGAGCAGTTCTTC
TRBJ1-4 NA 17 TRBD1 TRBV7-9 CASSLPIGQANNEKLFF TGTGCCAGCAGCTTACCAATCGGACAGGCTAATAATGAAAAACTGTTTTTT
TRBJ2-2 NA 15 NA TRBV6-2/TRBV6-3 CASSYFRPNTGELFF TGTGCCAGCAGTTACTTTCGACCGAACACCGGGGAGCTGTTTTTT
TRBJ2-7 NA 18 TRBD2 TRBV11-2 CASSLGVLAGAPSYEQYF TGTGCCAGCAGCTTAGGAGTCCTAGCGGGGGCCCCCTCCTACGAGCAGTACTTC
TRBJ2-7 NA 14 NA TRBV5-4 CASSLSEKPVEQYF TGTGCCAGCAGCTTGTCGGAAAAGCCCGTCGAGCAGTACTTC
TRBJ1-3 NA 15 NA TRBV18 CASSTDALSGNTIYF TGTGCCAGCTCCACCGATGCTCTCTCTGGAAACACCATATATTTT
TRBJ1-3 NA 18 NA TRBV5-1 CASSLGQGLESSGNTIYF TGCGCCAGCAGCTTGGGGCAGGGGCTGGAGAGCTCGGGGAACACCATATATTTT
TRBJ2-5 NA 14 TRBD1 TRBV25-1 CASSATGILETQYF TGTGCCAGCAGTGCGACAGGGATCTTGGAGACCCAGTACTTC
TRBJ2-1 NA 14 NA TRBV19 CASSVQGSYNEQFF TGTGCCAGTAGTGTACAGGGCTCTTACAATGAGCAGTTCTTC
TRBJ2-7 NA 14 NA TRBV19 CASSMWDDSYEQYF TGTGCCAGTAGTATGTGGGATGATTCCTACGAGCAGTACTTC
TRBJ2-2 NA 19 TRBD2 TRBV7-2 CASSFSPWLAGSNTGELFF TGTGCCAGCAGCTTCTCCCCCTGGCTAGCGGGGTCGAACACCGGGGAGCTGTTTTTT
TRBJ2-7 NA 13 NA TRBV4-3 CASSQAPGREQYF TGCGCCAGCAGCCAAGCCCCGGGGCGGGAGCAGTACTTC
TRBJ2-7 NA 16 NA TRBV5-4 CASSYKTSPRSYEQYF TGTGCCAGCAGCTACAAGACTAGTCCGCGCTCCTACGAGCAGTACTTC
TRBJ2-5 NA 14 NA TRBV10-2 CASSGGRFQETQYF TGCGCCAGCAGTGGAGGCAGATTCCAAGAGACCCAGTACTTC
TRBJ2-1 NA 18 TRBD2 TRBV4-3 CASSQEGRTSGGAYEQFF TGCGCCAGCAGCCAAGAAGGTCGGACTAGCGGGGGGGCCTATGAGCAGTTCTTC
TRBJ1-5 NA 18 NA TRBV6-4 CASTETRNKGNSNQPQHF TGTGCCAGCACCGAGACACGGAACAAGGGAAATAGCAATCAGCCCCAGCATTTT
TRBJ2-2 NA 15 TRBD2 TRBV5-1 CASSLGGGTTGELFF TGCGCCAGCAGTTTGGGCGGGGGGACCACCGGGGAGCTGTTTTTT
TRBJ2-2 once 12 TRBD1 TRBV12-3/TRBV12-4 CASSVRGRELFF TGTGCCAGCAGTGTGAGGGGGCGGGAGCTGTTTTTT
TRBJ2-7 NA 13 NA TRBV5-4 CASSLQGMYEQYF TGTGCCAGCAGTCTACAGGGTATGTACGAGCAGTACTTC
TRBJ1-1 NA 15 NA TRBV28 CASSLHRVMNTEAFF TGTGCCAGCAGTTTACACAGGGTTATGAACACTGAAGCTTTCTTT
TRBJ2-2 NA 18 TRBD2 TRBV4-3 CASSQGLAGGPVTGELFF TGCGCCAGCAGCCAGGGACTAGCGGGGGGGCCGGTCACCGGGGAGCTGTTTTTT
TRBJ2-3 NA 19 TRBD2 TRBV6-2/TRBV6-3 CASSYSSPVGGAGTDTQYF TGTGCCAGCAGTTACTCCAGCCCGGTCGGGGGGGCCGGCACAGATACGCAGTATTTT
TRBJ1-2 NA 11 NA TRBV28 CASSVTGRYTF TGTGCCAGCAGTGTCACGGGACGGTACACCTTC
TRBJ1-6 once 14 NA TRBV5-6 CASSLPTPGSVLHF TGTGCCAGCAGCTTGCCCACTCCCGGTTCGGTCCTCCACTTT
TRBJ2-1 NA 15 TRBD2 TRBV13 CASSFLAGGSNEQFF TGTGCCAGCAGCTTCCTTGCGGGGGGCTCGAATGAGCAGTTCTTC
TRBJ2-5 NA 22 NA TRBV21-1 CASSKGEGPPGPGVGGWETQYF TGTGCCAGCAGCAAAGGGGAGGGCCCCCCGGGTCCCGGCGTCGGGGGCTGGGAGACCCAGTACTTC
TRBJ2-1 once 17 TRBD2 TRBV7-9 CASSLAWGLAGGPGSFF TGTGCCAGCAGCTTAGCGTGGGGACTAGCGGGGGGGCCAGGTTCGTTCTTC
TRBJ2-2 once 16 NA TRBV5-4 CASSFLAIGNTGELFF TGTGCCAGCAGCTTCCTAGCGATCGGGAACACCGGGGAGCTGTTTTTT
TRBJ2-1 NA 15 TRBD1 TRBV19 CASSIGTDSYNEQFF TGTGCCAGTAGTATCGGGACAGACTCCTACAATGAGCAGTTCTTC
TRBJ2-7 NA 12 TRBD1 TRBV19 CASSIGRGEQYF TGTGCCAGTAGTATCGGCAGGGGGGAGCAGTACTTC
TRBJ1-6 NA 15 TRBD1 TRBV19 CASSLDGTGASPLHF TGTGCCAGTAGTCTTGACGGGACAGGGGCTTCACCCCTCCACTTT
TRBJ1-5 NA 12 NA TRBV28 CASSSSIQPQHF TGTGCCAGCAGTTCCTCCATTCAGCCCCAGCATTTT
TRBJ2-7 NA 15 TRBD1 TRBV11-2 CASSLPGQRNYEQYF TGTGCCAGCAGCTTGCCGGGACAGCGGAACTACGAGCAGTACTTC
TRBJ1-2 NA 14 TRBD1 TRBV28 CASSPRDSLYGYTF TGTGCCAGCAGTCCCCGGGACAGTCTCTATGGCTACACCTTC
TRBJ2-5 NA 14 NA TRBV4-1 CASSQIVIEETQYF TGCGCCAGCAGCCAAATAGTTATCGAAGAGACCCAGTACTTC
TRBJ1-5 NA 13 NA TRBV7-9 CASRGDGNQPQHF TGTGCCAGCAGAGGGGACGGCAATCAGCCCCAGCATTTT
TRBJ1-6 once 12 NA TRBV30 CACEFNNSPLHF TGTGCCTGTGAGTTTAATAATTCACCCCTCCACTTT
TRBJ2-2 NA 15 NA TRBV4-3 CASSPGTPLAGELFF TGCGCCAGCAGCCCCGGGACTCCCCTTGCGGGGGAGCTGTTTTTT
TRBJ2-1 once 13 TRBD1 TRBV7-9 CASSLGTGDEQFF TGTGCCAGCAGCCTTGGGACAGGTGATGAGCAGTTCTTC
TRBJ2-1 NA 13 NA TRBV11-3 CASSSLDSDEQFF TGTGCCAGCAGCTCTCTAGATTCGGATGAGCAGTTCTTC
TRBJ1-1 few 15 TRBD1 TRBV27 CASGIFGTVNTEAFF TGTGCCAGCGGGATTTTCGGGACAGTAAACACTGAAGCTTTCTTT